Listed here are 15 T cell receptor beta chains from one sample, sequenced in a study of blood T cell repertoires in COVID-19. Repertoires were generated with immunoSEQ multiplex PCR, while TCRdb's copy carries only in-frame clones and drops some. The data show around 230,000 clones, approximately 78% seen once. The sequencing sample was made of PBMCs or T cells enriched from blood (not recorded which). These receptors came from a man between 40 and 49 years old who had recovered from COVID-19.

The chain has TRBV3-1 (or the pseudogene TRBV3-2) and TRBJ1-1; D is unresolved. CDR1 and CDR2 from the germline V gene are LGHDT and YNNKEL (reference sequence). This CDR3 comprises 14 residues. Between the trimmed V and J ends, which lost 4 bases and 11 bases, there was a span of 20 bases. CDR3 nucleotides: TGTGCCAGCAGCCTAGGTGCGGGTGGGGTGGGGGCTTTCTTT. Translation: CASSLGAGGVGAFF.

The gene calls are TRBV11-2 and TRBJ2-1; 13 bases fit TRBD2. CDR3 length equals 18 residues. Germline values: CDR1 SGHAT, CDR2 FQNNGV. Trimming removed 5 bases from V and 8 bases from J; junction bases left unmatched: 15. The CDR3 nucleotides are TGTGCCAGCAGCGGAACCCGGACTAGCGGGAGTGGAAGGGATGAGCAGTTCTTC. It is translated as CASSGTRTSGSGRDEQFF.

The CDR3 spells CATSSGQFEPLHF. DNA of the CDR3: TGTGCCACCAGCAGCGGACAGTTCGAGCCCCTCCACTTT. The rearrangement joins TRBV15 to TRBJ1-6, with D maybe TRBD1 (6 bases). The germline V and J ends were trimmed by 3 bases and 13 bases, with 13 bases remaining between them. The CDR3 contains 13 residues. The germline V gene encodes CDR1 LNHNV and CDR2 YYDKDF (reference sequence).

This clone occurred a few times. V gene TRBV10-3 combines with J gene TRBJ1-2, with 11 bases lining up with TRBD1. Germline values: CDR1 ENHRY, CDR2 SYGVKD. J lost 7 bases, V lost 5 bases, and 6 bases had no gene match. This CDR3 comprises 14 residues. The chain's CDR3 is CAISSGQGGGGYTF. CDR3 DNA sequence: TGTGCCATCAGTTCGGGACAGGGGGGCGGTGGCTACACCTTC.

A few counts support this clone. The V gene is TRBV5-6, the J gene TRBJ1-5; D is unresolved. Germline CDR1 SGHDT, CDR2 YYEEEE. The CDR3 extends over 14 amino acids. The V gene lost 4 bases and the J gene lost 7 bases, with 15 bases spanning the gap. CDR3 residues: CASSPGMVAQPQHF. CDR3 nucleotides: TGTGCCAGCAGCCCGGGGATGGTGGCCCAGCCCCAGCATTTT. Supplemented by reference TRBV5-6 and TRBJ1-5, the full variable domain reads DAGVTQSPTHLIKTRGQQVTLRCSPKSGHDTVSWYQQALGQGPQFIFQYYEEEERQRGNFPDRFSGHQFPNYSSELNVNALLLGDSALYLCASSPGMVAQPQHFGDGTRLSIL.

The chain employs TRBV12-5 and TRBJ2-2, with D possibly TRBD1 on 5 matching bases. Trimming cost V 3 bases and J 2 bases, with 10 bases left between them. CDR3 length: 15 residues. Germline V gene sequence: CDR1 LGHNT, CDR2 FRNRAP. CDR3: CASGLSQGNTGELFF. Written as DNA, the CDR3 is TGTGCTAGTGGTTTATCTCAGGGTAACACCGGGGAGCTGTTTTTT. The variable domain in full, completed from reference TRBV12-5 and TRBJ2-2, reads DARVTQTPRHKVTEMGQEVTMRCQPILGHNTVFWYRQTMMQGLELLAYFRNRAPLDDSGMPKDRFSAEMPDATLATLKIQPSEPRDSAVYFCASGLSQGNTGELFFGEGSRLTVL.

The chain carries TRBV7-9 and TRBJ2-7, with 11 bases identical to TRBD1. This CDR3 spans 14 amino acids. The germline CDR1 and CDR2 sequences are SEHNR and FQNEAQ (reference sequence). V shed 5 bases, J shed 5 bases, and the junction held 5 bases outside the gene matches. Here the CDR3 reads CASSVGQGDDEQYF. DNA of the CDR3: TGTGCCAGCAGCGTGGGACAGGGGGACGACGAGCAGTACTTC.

The chain joins TRBV5-1 to TRBJ2-7; 7 positions agree with TRBD1. The CDR3 sequence is 15 residues long. CDR1 SGHRS and CDR2 YFSETQ come from the germline V gene. V lost 4 bases, J lost 7 bases, and 14 bases stayed unmatched. The CDR3 DNA follows: TGCGCCAGCAGCCTGCAATCGGGGCCAGGGGGAGAGCAGTACTTC. Translation gives CASSLQSGPGGEQYF.

The genes are TRBV5-1 and TRBJ2-7, with D perhaps TRBD1 (5 bases). This CDR3 has 15 amino acids. V lost 0 bases and J lost 3, with 13 bases in between. CDR1 SGHRS and CDR2 YFSETQ come from the germline V gene. In DNA, the CDR3 is TGCGCCAGCAGCTTGGACAGGCCCCCACTCTACGAGCAGTACTTC. Protein sequence: CASSLDRPPLYEQYF. Variable domain in full (rest from reference TRBV5-1 and TRBJ2-7): KAGVTQTPRYLIKTRGQQVTLSCSPISGHRSVSWYQQTPGQGLQFLFEYFSETQRNKGNFPGRFSGRQFSNSRSEMNVSTLELGDSALYLCASSLDRPPLYEQYFGPGTRLTVT.

This clone was detected only a few times. This chain connects TRBV7-9 to TRBJ2-7; D may be TRBD2 (5 bases). V was trimmed by 2 bases and J by 5 bases, leaving 13 bases between them. The CDR3 contains 14 residues. Germline V CDR1 and CDR2: SEHNR, FQNEAQ (reference sequence). DNA for the CDR3: TGTGCCAGCAGCTTATTCAACGGGATCGACGAGCAGTACTTC. Amino acid sequence: CASSLFNGIDEQYF.

This clone was recorded many times. The V call is TRBV5-1, the J call TRBJ1-6, with D tentatively TRBD1 (6 bases). V lost 0 bases and J 5 bases, leaving 12 bases between the germline ends. CDR1 SGHRS and CDR2 YFSETQ come from the germline V gene. This CDR3 has 16 amino acids. CDR3 sequence (DNA): TGCGCCAGCAGCTTGGCGGGTTCAGGGGATAATTCACCCCTCCACTTT. It encodes CASSLAGSGDNSPLHF.

The chain joins TRBV5-1 to TRBJ2-3; D possibly corresponds to TRBD2 (6 bases). Deletions cut 7 bases from V and 10 bases from J, with 13 bases between. The CDR3 loop spans 11 amino acids. CDR1 SGHRS and CDR2 YFSETQ come from the germline V gene. The CDR3: CASGRDSAQYF. The CDR3 coding sequence is TGCGCCAGCGGCCGGGACTCGGCGCAGTATTTT.

J is TRBJ2-2 and V is TRBV9; 10 bases fit TRBD2. The CDR3 spans 15 residues. Per the germline V gene, CDR1 is SGDLS and CDR2 is YYNGEE. The J segment lost 5 bases and the V segment lost 3 bases, leaving 4 bases of the junction unmatched. The CDR3 coding sequence is TGTGCCAGCAGCGCCAGCGGGGGGGCAACCGGGGAGCTGTTTTTT. Translating gives CASSASGGATGELFF.

The gene calls are TRBV6-6 and TRBJ2-5; TRBD2 aligns across 8 bases. This CDR3 spans 12 amino acids. V was clipped by 10 bases and J by 1 base; unmatched bases: 2. Germline V gene sequence: CDR1 MNHNY, CDR2 SVGAGI (reference sequence). Here the CDR3 reads CATLAAQETQYF. The CDR3 DNA reads as TGTGCCACACTAGCGGCCCAAGAGACCCAGTACTTC.

Points on this clone: In the same sample, other DNA sequences code for this CDR3. The chain joins TRBV18 to TRBJ2-3; maybe TRBD2 (6 bases). Germline V gives CDR1 KGHSH, CDR2 LQKENI. Trimming left V 3 bases short and J 0 bases short, with 10 bases between. This CDR3 spans 15 amino acids. CDR3 residues: CASSPTAGSTDTQYF. For the CDR3, the DNA is TGTGCCAGCTCACCTACCGCGGGAAGCACAGATACGCAGTATTTT.